This T cell receptor beta chain was identified in a study of T cell responses to AZD1222 COVID-19 vaccine (dated by TCRdb to about 2021). A note on the overall study: TCR sequencing was performed for 233 trial participants, of whom some 200 were given two doses of AZD1222 and roughly 25 were given two doses of MenACWY control vaccine. Trial participants were enrolled by age into 18-55, 56-69 and 70-plus year subgroups, with approximately 150, 30 and 60 TCR-sequenced participants respectively. What the authors observed across the whole study: In the small 56-69-year group, the increase in depth fell short of significance, most likely because of low power. Reportedly, close to half of the unique spike-specific TCRs recognized epitopes lying outside the regions that are mutated in the B.1.351 and B.1.1.7 variants. After two AZD1222 doses, both the breadth and the depth of spike-specific TCRs were significantly higher than at day 0 and than in MenACWY recipients. The vaccine-associated CD4 TCRs covered the entire spike protein, and the dominant responses fell in regions 160-218 and 743-854. Conclusions about previously exposed vaccinees were limited because only a handful of AZD1222 recipients were SARS-CoV-2 seropositive at baseline. Most participants were white British and females outnumbered males, and the authors suggested that clonal diversity may have been underestimated. No day 14 peak-response samples were available, so repertoires were characterized only after the peak T cell response.

Regarding this clone: This clone's antigen is unknown. No base-level quality is on record; no much larger clone is a single base apart.

The CDR3 numbers 13 residues from cysteine through phenylalanine. Left in the record is the CDR3 DNA by itself, 39 bases read in frame from the first base. The V end loses 10 bases and the J end loses 4 bases, and a stretch of 16 bases separates them. Via the germline V gene (reference sequence), CDR1 is SEHNR and CDR2 FQNEAQ. What the time point label conveys for this sample: about 28 days (+/-7) after the second vaccine dose. Because spike-specific TCR depth and breadth did not differ between the two schedules, AZD1222 recipients who got a second dose at roughly 4 weeks were pooled with those who got a second dose at roughly 12 weeks. Samples from vaccinated people were obtained from the UK trials COV001 and COV002, which included a single-blind randomized controlled phase 2/3 trial of AZD1222 (ChAdOx1 nCoV-19) in healthy adults. For TCRbeta chain sequencing, PBMC samples were collected from trial participants at day 0 and at day 28 after the second dose.

The CDR3 regions of human TCRbeta chains were subjected to immunosequencing. In the authors' own workflow: Repertoire TCRs were matched against a reference library of SARS-CoV-2-specific TCRs generated with the MIRA antigen-specificity platform. Breadth was defined as the fraction of unique TCRs that were SARS-CoV-2-associated. Depth was defined as the fraction of total T cells that were SARS-CoV-2-associated. Each spike-specific TCR was assigned to its reactive spike region and to a CD4 or CD8 class using the MIRA data. Log10-transformed breadth and depth values were compared by one-way ANOVA with Sidak's multiple comparisons tests. Entries here come from immuneACCESS through TCRdb and include only in-frame sequences with V and J called. Some clones fail to appear in such tables; in the studies checked, an unresolved V gene covers under half of the shortfall, and the cause of the remainder is unknown. V, J and clone size derive from that table, while D and trimming were established from the DNA sequence. For this sample the table gives 150,000 to 200,000 clones, of which 94% were detected only once. Of the sample, roughly 5% falls within the top ten clones.

The chain is made from TRBV7-9 and TRBJ1-1; the D gene is possibly TRBD1, with 5 bases matching. The sample consisted of peripheral blood, taken 28 days after the second AZD1222 dose. This clonotype originated in an adult who received the AZD1222 COVID-19 vaccine. The CDR3 here reads CAIMGGSRTEAFF. The nucleotides are TGTGCCATCATGGGGGGATCCCGCACTGAAGCTTTCTTT.